This T cell receptor beta chain originates from a study of blood T cell repertoires in COVID-19. Sequenced by immunoSEQ multiplex PCR; TCRdb stores in-frame clones only, minus some. Found here are fewer than 300,000 clones, approximately 84% of them singletons; the top ten hold less than 10%. The TCR was taken from a human donor in a cohort sampled during active COVID-19. The sequenced sample was peripheral blood.

The CDR3 DNA is TGCGCCAGCAGTGAGACAGGAAACGGGGAGCTGTTTTTT. Amino acids: CASSETGNGELFF. This sequence joins TRBV10-1 and TRBJ2-2; tentatively, D is TRBD1 (5 bases). The CDR3 consists of 13 residues. Trimming removed 2 bases from V and 7 bases from J, with 8 bases in between. The germline V gene has CDR1 WNHNN and CDR2 SYGVQD (reference sequence).